This T cell receptor (beta chain) is drawn from a study of beta chain features in type 1 diabetes. Study details: The study examined around 100 million sorted cells across all samples.

Broader study findings: The VDJ junctions of type 1 diabetes patients carried fewer insertions and more deletions. PCR, the amplification step, might favor shorter templates, equally in patients and controls. Among patients with Type 1 diabetes, TCRB CDR3s were moderately but significantly shorter in every one of the four CD4+ subsets.

As regards this clone: Its antigen is unknown.

The V and J ends lost 1 base and 0 bases, in that order; junction bases with no gene match: 6. Looked up from germline, CDR1 is LGHNA and CDR2 is YSLEER. The CDR3 has 16 residues. Isolated RNA was reverse transcribed in full, so expressed TCRB transcripts were sequenced. The read count averaged approximately 3.5 million across naive, central memory and regulatory T cell samples. Produced via immunoSEQ multiplex PCR; TCRdb's table is partial and in-frame only. The sample lists about 120,000 clones, roughly 15% occurring once. The chain employs TRBV4-3 and TRBJ2-7, with TRBD2 identical over 7 bases. This receptor was identified in a man under 40 with type 1 diabetes. Sequencing was done on a sample of central memory CD4+ T cells from blood. The chain's CDR3 is CASSQVSGDGSYEQYF. CDR3 sequence (DNA): TGCGCCAGCAGCCAAGTGAGCGGGGATGGCTCCTACGAGCAGTACTTC.